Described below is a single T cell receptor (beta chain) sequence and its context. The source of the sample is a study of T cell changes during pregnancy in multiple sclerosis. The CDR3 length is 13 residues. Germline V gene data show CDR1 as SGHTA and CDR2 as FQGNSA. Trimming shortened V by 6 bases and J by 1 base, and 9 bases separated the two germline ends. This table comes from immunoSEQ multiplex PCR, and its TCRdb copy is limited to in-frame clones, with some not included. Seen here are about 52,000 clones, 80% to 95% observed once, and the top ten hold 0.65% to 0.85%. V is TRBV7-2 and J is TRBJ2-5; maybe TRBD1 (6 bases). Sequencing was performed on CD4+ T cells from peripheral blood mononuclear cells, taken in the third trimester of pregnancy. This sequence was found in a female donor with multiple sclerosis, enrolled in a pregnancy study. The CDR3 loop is CASSYRVQETQYF. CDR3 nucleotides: TGTGCCAGCAGTTACAGGGTCCAAGAGACCCAGTACTTC.